The 8 T cell receptor beta chains listed next were all sequenced from one sample in a study of circulating CD8 cells and anti-PD-1 response in melanoma. The QIAseq Immune Repertoire TCR panel built the libraries from around 15 ng of total RNA. Using its own MiXCR run on the reads, TCRdb lists one record per CDR3 protein. The profile shows 450 to 700 distinct CDR3 sequences, 5.6% of them singletons. Live CD3+CD8+TCRalphabeta+ cells were sorted into four subsets by PD-1 and/or TIGIT. This sample comprised CD8+ T cells from PBMCs, obtained at baseline or after one month of anti-PD-1 therapy (not recorded which). These receptors were collected from a human donor with melanoma.

This clonotype is judged large. This sequence joins TRBV5-5 and TRBJ1-1; no firm D call. V dropped 3 bases and J dropped 1 base, with 13 bases sitting between them. The CDR3 runs 15 residues. Germline CDR1 is SGHKS and CDR2 is YYEKEE (reference sequence). This CDR3 reads CASSSTRAPNTEAFF. In nucleotides, the CDR3 is TGTGCCAGCAGCTCAACACGGGCACCGAACACTGAAGCTTTCTTT.

Judged by abundance, this clonotype is medium-sized. V and J are TRBV13 and TRBJ2-3; 7 bases are shared with TRBD2. The germline gives CDR1 PRHDT, CDR2 FYEKMQ (reference sequence). The CDR3 has 15 amino acids. Trimming at V came to 1 base and at J to 5 bases, leaving 6 bases not matched to a gene. CDR3 in amino acids: CASSLAGGGRDTQYF. The CDR3 DNA reads as TGTGCCAGCAGCTTAGCCGGCGGGGGTCGAGATACGCAGTATTTT.

A few counts support this clonotype. The chain uses TRBV4-3 and TRBJ2-3, with TRBD1 identical over 9 bases. This CDR3 comprises 15 residues. The germline V gene has CDR1 LGHNA and CDR2 YSLEER. Losses at the gene ends were 3 bases for V and 6 bases for J; bases not matched to a gene: 7. CDR3 bases: TGCGCCAGCAGCCAGGTCGACAGGGGGGCGGATACGCAGTATTTT. It yields the protein CASSQVDRGADTQYF.

By share, this clonotype counts as large. The chain couples TRBV28 to TRBJ1-4; tentative D call: TRBD1 (6 bases). The V gene's germline CDR1 is MDHEN and CDR2 SYDVKM. The CDR3 is 15 amino acids. V lost 5 bases, J lost 3 bases, and 13 bases lay in between. The CDR3 loop is CASSRTVNPNEKLFF. The CDR3 DNA sequence: TGTGCCAGCAGTAGGACAGTTAACCCTAATGAAAAACTGTTTTTT.

In its sample, this clonotype is medium-sized. The chain combines TRBV19 with TRBJ2-2; a weak D match, TRBD2 (5 bases). Trimming removed 1 base at V and 5 bases at J, with 11 bases between. CDR1 and CDR2 from the germline V gene are LNHDA and SQIVND (reference sequence). The CDR3 consists of 15 residues. The CDR3 DNA follows: TGTGCCAGTAGTATAGGCGGGCGACGGACCGGGGAGCTGTTTTTT. The encoded protein is CASSIGGRRTGELFF.

This clonotype is large (0.1 to 1%) in the sample. V and J are TRBV2 and TRBJ2-7, with 10 bases fitting TRBD1. The CDR3 has 14 residues. V was pared by 5 bases and J by 5 bases, with 6 bases of the junction left unmatched. Per the germline V gene, CDR1 is SNHLY and CDR2 is FYNNEI. The CDR3 sequence: CASSPGTGVDEQYF. Here the CDR3 DNA reads TGTGCCAGCAGTCCCGGGACAGGGGTAGACGAGCAGTACTTC.

Relative to its sample, this clonotype is medium-sized (0.01 to 0.1%). V usage is TRBV28 and J usage is TRBJ2-1; D gene uncertain. V was clipped by 10 bases and J by 5 bases, with 12 bases between them. Looked up from germline, CDR1 is MDHEN and CDR2 is SYDVKM. There are 12 residues in the CDR3. CDR3 loop: CAITGGDNEQFF. CDR3 in DNA: TGTGCCATCACCGGTGGGGACAATGAGCAGTTCTTC.

A word on this clonotype: An end of the junction differs from the germline gene, which may be a read error. The chain has TRBV25-1 and TRBJ2-2; 9 nucleotides align to TRBD2. The CDR3 consists of 18 residues. The germline V gene has CDR1 MGHDK and CDR2 SYGVNS. CDR3 coding DNA: TGTGCCAGCGGTGAAATCCGTAAGGTAGCGGGGGACACCGGGGAGCTGTTTTTT. This translates into CASGEIRKVAGDTGELFF.